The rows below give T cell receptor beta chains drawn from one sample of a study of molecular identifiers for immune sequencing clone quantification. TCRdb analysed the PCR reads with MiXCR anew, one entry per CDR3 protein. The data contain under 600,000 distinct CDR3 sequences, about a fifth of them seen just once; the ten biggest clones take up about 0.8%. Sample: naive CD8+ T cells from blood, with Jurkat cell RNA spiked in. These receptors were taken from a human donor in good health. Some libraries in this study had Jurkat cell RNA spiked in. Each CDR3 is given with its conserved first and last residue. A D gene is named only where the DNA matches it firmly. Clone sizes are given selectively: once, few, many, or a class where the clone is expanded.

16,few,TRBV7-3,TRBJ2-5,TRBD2,CASSPGLAGIQETQYF,TGTGCCAGCAGCCCAGGACTAGCGGGTATCCAAGAGACCCAGTACTTC
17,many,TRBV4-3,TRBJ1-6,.,CASSQAPHGSGNSPLHF,TGCGCCAGCAGCCAAGCCCCGCACGGGTCTGGGAATTCACCCCTCCACTTT
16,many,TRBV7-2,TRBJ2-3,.,CASRWGAGVATDTQYF,TGTGCCAGCAGGTGGGGGGCAGGGGTCGCAACAGATACGCAGTATTTT
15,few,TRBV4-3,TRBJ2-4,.,CASSQDIASKNIQYF,TGCGCCAGCAGCCAAGATATTGCGAGCAAAAACATTCAGTACTTC
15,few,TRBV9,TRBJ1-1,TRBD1,CASSPKLGQDTEAFF,TGTGCCAGCAGCCCCAAACTGGGACAGGACACTGAAGCTTTCTTT
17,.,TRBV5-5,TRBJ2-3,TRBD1,CASGLSSDRGQWDTQYF,TGTGCCAGCGGCTTGTCTTCGGACAGGGGGCAATGGGATACGCAGTATTTT
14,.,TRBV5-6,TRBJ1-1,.,CASSMATGNTEAFF,TGTGCCAGCAGCATGGCGACGGGGAACACTGAAGCTTTCTTT
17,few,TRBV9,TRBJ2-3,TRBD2,CASSVGGSGSATDTQYF,TGTGCCAGCAGCGTAGGGGGTAGCGGGAGTGCGACAGATACGCAGTATTTT
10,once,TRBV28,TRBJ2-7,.,CASSTYEQCF,TGTGCCAGCAGCACCTACGAGCAGTGCTTC
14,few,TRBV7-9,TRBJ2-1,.,CASSSPRGAGEQFF,TGTGCCAGCAGCAGCCCCAGGGGGGCTGGTGAGCAGTTCTTC
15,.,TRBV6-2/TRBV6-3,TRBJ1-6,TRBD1,CASSHDREYNSPLHF,TGTGCCAGCAGCCACGACAGGGAATATAATTCACCCCTCCACTTT
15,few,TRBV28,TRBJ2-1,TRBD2,CASSKGLAGSDEQFF,TGTGCCAGCAGTAAAGGACTAGCGGGATCGGATGAGCAGTTCTTC
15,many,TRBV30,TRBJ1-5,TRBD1,CAWSPPDRANQPQHF,TGTGCCTGGAGTCCTCCCGACAGGGCCAATCAGCCCCAGCATTTT
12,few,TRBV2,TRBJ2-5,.,CASTYRQETQYF,TGTGCCAGCACTTACAGACAAGAGACCCAGTACTTC
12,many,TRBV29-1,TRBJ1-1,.,CSVEDTNTEAFF,TGCAGCGTTGAGGACACGAACACTGAAGCTTTCTTT
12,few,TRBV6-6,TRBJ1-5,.,CASSYGEGPQHF,TGTGCCAGCAGTTACGGGGAGGGGCCCCAGCATTTT
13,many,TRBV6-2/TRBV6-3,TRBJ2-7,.,CASSYSGSNEQYF,TGTGCCAGCAGTTACTCGGGCAGTAACGAGCAGTACTTC
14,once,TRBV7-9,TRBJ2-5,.,CASSIQEYRETQYF,TGTGCCAGCAGCATACAGGAGTACCGAGAGACCCAGTACTTC
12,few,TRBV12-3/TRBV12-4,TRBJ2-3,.,CASSPIWDTQYF,TGTGCCAGCAGCCCTATATGGGATACGCAGTATTTT
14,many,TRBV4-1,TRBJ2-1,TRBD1,CASSVMTGSYEQFF,TGCGCCAGCAGCGTTATGACAGGGTCCTATGAGCAGTTCTTC
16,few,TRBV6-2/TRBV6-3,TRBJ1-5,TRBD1,CASNQRQGLGNQPQHF,TGTGCCAGCAACCAAAGACAGGGCTTAGGCAATCAGCCCCAGCATTTT
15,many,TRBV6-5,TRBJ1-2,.,CASSPSTGVSQGYTF,TGTGCCAGCAGTCCGTCTACCGGGGTCTCCCAAGGCTACACCTTC
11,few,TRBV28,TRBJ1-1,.,CASSQTQEAFF,TGTGCCAGCAGTCAAACCCAAGAAGCTTTCTTT
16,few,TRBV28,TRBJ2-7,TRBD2,CASSLFLGTSVYEQYF,TGTGCCAGCAGTTTATTTTTGGGGACTAGCGTCTACGAGCAGTACTTC
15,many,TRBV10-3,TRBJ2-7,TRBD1,CAISDPGTDVYEQYF,TGTGCCATCAGTGACCCCGGGACAGATGTCTACGAGCAGTACTTC
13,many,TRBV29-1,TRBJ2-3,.,CSVVVGDTDTQYF,TGCAGCGTTGTGGTGGGGGATACAGATACGCAGTATTTT
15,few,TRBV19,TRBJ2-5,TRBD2,CASSMSGGASGTQYF,TGTGCCAGTAGTATGAGCGGGGGGGCTTCAGGGACCCAGTACTTC
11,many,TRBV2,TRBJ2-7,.,CATYRSYEQYF,TGTGCCACCTACCGAAGCTACGAGCAGTACTTC
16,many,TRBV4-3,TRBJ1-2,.,CASSQDRASANYGYTF,TGCGCCAGCAGCCAAGATAGGGCGTCCGCTAACTATGGCTACACCTTC
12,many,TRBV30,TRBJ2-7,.,CAWSPTGNEQYF,TGTGCCTGGAGTCCCACAGGGAACGAGCAGTACTTC
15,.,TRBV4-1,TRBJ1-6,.,CASSPRDSSNSPLHF,TGCGCCAGCAGCCCCCGGGACTCCTCTAATTCACCCCTCCACTTT
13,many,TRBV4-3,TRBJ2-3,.,CASSQSGTDTQYF,TGCGCCAGCAGCCAATCTGGCACAGATACGCAGTATTTT
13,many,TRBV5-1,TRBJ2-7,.,CASSLVQNYEQYF,TGCGCCAGCAGCTTGGTGCAGAACTACGAGCAGTACTTC
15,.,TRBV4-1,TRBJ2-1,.,CASSQDIAGDNEQFF,TGCGCCAGCAGCCAAGATATAGCAGGGGATAATGAGCAGTTCTTC
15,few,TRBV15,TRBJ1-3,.,CATSRDRGHGNTIYF,TGTGCCACCAGCAGAGACAGAGGCCATGGAAACACCATATATTTT
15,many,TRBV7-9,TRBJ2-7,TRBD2,CASSLILAGTHEQYF,TGTGCCAGCAGCTTAATACTAGCGGGCACCCACGAGCAGTACTTC
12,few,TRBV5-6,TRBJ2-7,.,CASSLGDRAWYF,TGTGCCAGCAGCTTGGGGGACCGTGCTTGGTACTTC
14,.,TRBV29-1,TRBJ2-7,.,CSVVETTTTYEQYF,TGCAGCGTTGTAGAGACTACAACAACCTACGAGCAGTACTTC
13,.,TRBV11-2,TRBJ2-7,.,CASSLATGYEQYF,TGTGCCAGCAGCTTAGCCACAGGTTACGAGCAGTACTTC
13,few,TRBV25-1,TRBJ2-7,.,CASIDALNYEQYF,TGTGCCAGCATCGATGCGCTCAACTACGAGCAGTACTTC
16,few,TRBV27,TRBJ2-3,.,CASSLGLGLFTDTQYF,TGTGCCAGCAGTTTAGGACTGGGATTATTCACAGATACGCAGTATTTT